The clone carrying this T cell receptor beta chain was seen many times. 5'RACE with 10-nucleotide random UMIs produced the cDNA. Each CDR3 protein gets one entry after TCRdb re-called the 5' RACE reads with MiXCR. The table records 53,000 or so distinct CDR3 sequences, roughly 8.4% of them present only once. The V gene's germline CDR1 is SGHTA and CDR2 FQGNSA. The CDR3 totals 15 residues. V was cut by 5 bases and J by 0 bases, with 8 bases left in between. Specified time point: longitudinal time-point 3. This sample is part of a study of neurological immune-mediated disorders. What was sequenced was PBMCs. The origin of this receptor is a woman in her thirties or forties in good health. The rearrangement joins TRBV7-2 to TRBJ2-6, with D perhaps TRBD1 (6 bases). The CDR3 DNA reads as TGTGCCAGCAGCAACAGGGCCTCTGGGGCCAACGTCCTGACTTTC. It codes for CASSNRASGANVLTF. The variable domain in full, with the rest retrieved from reference TRBV7-2 and TRBJ2-6, is GAGVSQSPSNKVTEKGKDVELRCDPISGHTALYWYRQSLGQGLEFLIYFQGNSAPDKSGLPSDRFSAERTGGSVSTLTIQRTQQEDSAVYLCASSNRASGANVLTFGAGSRLTVL.